The clone carrying this T cell receptor beta chain was recorded a few times. Its antigen is currently unknown. This record comes from a study of cytomegalovirus exposure and HLA in healthy donors. CDR1 and CDR2 (germline): SGHRS, YFSETQ. With V trimmed by 3 bases and J by 4 bases, 9 bases remained unmatched. This CDR3 comprises 15 residues. Study-level findings and limits: Using the classifier, cytomegalovirus status was reportedly diagnosed with high specificity and sensitivity. While the bulk of TCR sequences proved rare, some public TCRs turned up in many donors. The study put some 150 TCR beta chains on its list as cytomegalovirus-associated.

The method was immunoSEQ multiplex PCR; TCRdb's version includes in-frame clones alone and lacks a portion of them. The repertoire includes about 140,000 clones, approximately 84% of them detected once, and around 1.4% sits in the top ten. Sequencing input: PBMCs. The TCR comes from a woman in her twenties or thirties in good health and CMV-seronegative. V usage is TRBV5-1 and J usage is TRBJ1-2; 7 bases fit TRBD1. The DNA for the CDR3 is TGCGCCAGCAGCTCTGCCTTGGGACAGATCTATGGCTACACCTTC. This translates into CASSSALGQIYGYTF.